Here is one T cell receptor beta chain with its context. The data belong to a study of regulatory T cells in long-lasting Graves disease. V was pared by 3 bases and J by 6 bases, with 14 bases of the junction left unmatched. Germline assignment: CDR1 SGHDT and CDR2 YYEEEE. The CDR3 length is 17 residues. Time point: persistent/refractory GD, antithyroid drugs over 5 years with positive TRAb. There was RNA extracted from PBMCs, and the TCR library was made from it. Graves' disease diagnosis was established per American Thyroid Association guidelines. HTBI primers from iRepertoire and Arm-PCR of CDR3 regions yielded the TCR beta libraries. TCRdb called the multiplex PCR reads again in MiXCR, with one record for every CDR3 protein. The repertoire consists of about 400,000 distinct CDR3 sequences, with less than 25% occurring once and the leading ten covering around 20%.

V gene TRBV5-6 combines with J gene TRBJ2-7, with TRBD2 identical over 11 bases. This TCR came from a female donor with Graves disease. Sequenced here: peripheral blood mononuclear cells (PBMCs), sampled when the disease was refractory, from a patient treated with antithyroid drugs. CDR3 amino acids: CASSWGPLAGGWSEQYF. The CDR3 coding sequence is TGTGCCAGCAGCTGGGGGCCTCTAGCGGGAGGTTGGTCCGAGCAGTACTTC.